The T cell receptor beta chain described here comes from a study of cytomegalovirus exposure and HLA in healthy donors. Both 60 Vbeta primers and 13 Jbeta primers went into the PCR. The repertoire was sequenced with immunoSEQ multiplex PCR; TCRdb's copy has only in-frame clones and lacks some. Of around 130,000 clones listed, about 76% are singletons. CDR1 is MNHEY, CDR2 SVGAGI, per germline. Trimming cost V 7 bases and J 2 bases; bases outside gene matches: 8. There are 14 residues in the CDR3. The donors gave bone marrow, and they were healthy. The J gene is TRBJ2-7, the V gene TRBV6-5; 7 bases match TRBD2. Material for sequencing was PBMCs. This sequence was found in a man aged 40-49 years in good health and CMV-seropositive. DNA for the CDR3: TGTGCCAGCACCCCCCCAGGGAGGGCCTACGAGCAGTACTTC. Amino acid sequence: CASTPPGRAYEQYF.